The clone carrying this TCR beta chain was recorded once. Clones were sequenced by immunoSEQ multiplex PCR, and TCRdb holds only the in-frame ones, with some missing. The sample has 200,000 to 250,000 clones, about four fifths seen once. This sample was included in a study of cytotoxic CD8 clonotypes in ibrutinib-treated CLL. Study details: The study included 11 relapsed/refractory and roughly 15 treatment-naive patients; about 17 had IGHV unmutated disease. Once treatment had gone on for a median of around eleven months, range 6 to 36, response samples were drawn.

The specimen was PBMCs, collected after 12 months of ibrutinib treatment. The TCR originated in a human donor with chronic lymphocytic leukemia.

The CDR3 nucleotides are TGCGCCAGCAGTTTCGTGAGCGACTCCAATCCCTATGGCTACACCTTC. Translating gives CASSFVSDSNPYGYTF. The chain couples TRBV5-1 to TRBJ1-2; D is undetermined. V lost 5 bases and J lost 4, with 21 bases in between. Germline V CDR1 and CDR2: SGHRS, YFSETQ. The CDR3 covers 16 residues.